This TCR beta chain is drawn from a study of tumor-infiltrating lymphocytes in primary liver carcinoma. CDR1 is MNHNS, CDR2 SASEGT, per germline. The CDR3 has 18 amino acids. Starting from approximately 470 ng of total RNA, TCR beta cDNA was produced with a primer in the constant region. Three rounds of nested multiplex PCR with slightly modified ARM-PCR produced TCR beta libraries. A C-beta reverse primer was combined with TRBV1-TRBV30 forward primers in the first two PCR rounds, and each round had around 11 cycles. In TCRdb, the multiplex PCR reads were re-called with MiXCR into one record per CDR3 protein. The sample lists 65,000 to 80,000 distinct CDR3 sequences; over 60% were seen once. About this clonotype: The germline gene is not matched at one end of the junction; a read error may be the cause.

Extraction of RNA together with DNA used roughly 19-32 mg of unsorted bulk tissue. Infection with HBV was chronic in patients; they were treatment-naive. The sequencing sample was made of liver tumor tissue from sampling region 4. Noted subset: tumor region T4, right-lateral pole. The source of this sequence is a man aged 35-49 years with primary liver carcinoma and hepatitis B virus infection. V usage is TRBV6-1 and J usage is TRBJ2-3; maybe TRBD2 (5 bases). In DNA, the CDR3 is TGTGTCAGCAGTGAACCAGCTAGCAGGACGTATAGCACAGATACGCAGTATTTT. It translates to CVSSEPASRTYSTDTQYF.